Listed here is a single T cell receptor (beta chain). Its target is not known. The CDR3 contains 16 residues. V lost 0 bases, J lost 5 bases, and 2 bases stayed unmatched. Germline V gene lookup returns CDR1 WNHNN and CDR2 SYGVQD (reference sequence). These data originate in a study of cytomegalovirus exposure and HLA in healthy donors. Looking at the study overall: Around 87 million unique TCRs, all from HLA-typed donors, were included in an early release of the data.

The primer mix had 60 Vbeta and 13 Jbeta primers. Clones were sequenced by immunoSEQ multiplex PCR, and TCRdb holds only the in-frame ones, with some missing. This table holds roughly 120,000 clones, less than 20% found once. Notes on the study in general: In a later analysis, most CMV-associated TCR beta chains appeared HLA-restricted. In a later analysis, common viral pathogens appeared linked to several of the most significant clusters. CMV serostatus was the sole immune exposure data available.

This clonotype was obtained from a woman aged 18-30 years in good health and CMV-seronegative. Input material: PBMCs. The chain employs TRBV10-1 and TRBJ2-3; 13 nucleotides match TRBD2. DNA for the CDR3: TGCGCCAGCAGTGAGTCGGGACTAGCGGGAATAGATACGCAGTATTTT. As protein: CASSESGLAGIDTQYF.